A single sample is the source of the 11 T cell receptor beta chains below, sequenced in a study of T cells after yellow fever vaccination. From the 5' RACE reads, TCRdb called clonotypes with MiXCR, one entry per CDR3 protein. Here the sample spans around 200,000 distinct CDR3 sequences, 9.5% to 12% being singletons. The starting material was CD8+ T cells sorted from PBMCs, obtained 15 days after the yellow fever booster vaccination. These receptor sequences come from a man younger than 30 who received the YFV17D yellow fever vaccine.

This clonotype came up a few times. This chain links TRBV14 with TRBJ1-1; 11 bases map to TRBD1. Germline trimming cut 1 base from V and 2 bases from J; bases unmatched to any gene: 0. The CDR3 runs to 15 residues. Germline values: CDR1 SGHDN, CDR2 FVKESK. As DNA, the CDR3 is TGTGCCAGCAGCCAAGGGACAGGGGGCAACACTGAAGCTTTCTTT. Its protein is CASSQGTGGNTEAFF.

The chain is built from TRBV11-2 and TRBJ1-2, with D tentatively TRBD1 (5 bases). The CDR3 consists of 14 residues. Trimming stripped 2 bases from V and 8 bases from J, with 15 bases between. Germline loops: CDR1 SGHAT, CDR2 FQNNGV. The CDR3 is CASSLTGQMGGYTF. The CDR3 DNA reads TGTGCCAGCAGCTTAACGGGGCAGATGGGGGGCTACACCTTC.

This clonotype was seen only a few times. This chain uses TRBV2 with TRBJ2-5; 12 nucleotides align to TRBD2. J gave up 4 bases and V 6 bases, and 6 bases lay outside the gene matches. The CDR3 loop spans 15 amino acids. Germline CDR1 SNHLY, CDR2 FYNNEI. CDR3: CASSGGLAGIETQYF. CDR3 coding DNA: TGTGCCAGCAGCGGCGGACTAGCGGGGATAGAGACCCAGTACTTC.

This clonotype appeared a few times. This sequence joins TRBV27 and TRBJ2-1; D is ambiguous. The germline CDR1 and CDR2 sequences are MNHEY and SMNVEV (reference sequence). V lost 3 bases, J lost 5 bases, and 14 bases lay in between. This CDR3 has 15 amino acids. CDR3 sequence (DNA): TGTGCCAGCAGTTTCGGGCCTTTTGGCCACAATGAGCAGTTCTTC. Amino acids: CASSFGPFGHNEQFF.

This chain links TRBV29-1 with TRBJ1-1; D unresolved. Per the germline V gene, CDR1 is SQVTM and CDR2 is ANQGSEA. V was clipped by 6 bases and J by 10 bases, with 12 bases between them. The CDR3 extends over 10 amino acids. The CDR3 region is CSVSGGRAFF. The CDR3 DNA follows: TGCAGCGTGTCCGGAGGGAGAGCTTTCTTT.

This clonotype showed up just a few times. In DNA form, the CDR3 reads TGTGCCAGCAGCCAACAGGGTTGGGACAATGAGCAGTTCTTC. Encoded protein: CASSQQGWDNEQFF. This sequence joins TRBV4-2 and TRBJ2-1, with D perhaps TRBD1 (5 bases). The V and J ends lost 2 bases and 5 bases respectively, with 10 bases between them. Per the germline V gene, CDR1 is LGHNA and CDR2 is YNFKEQ. CDR3 length: 14 residues.

V gene TRBV20-1 combines with J gene TRBJ2-1, with 7 bases matching TRBD1. This CDR3 spans 15 amino acids. The germline gives CDR1 DFQATT, CDR2 SNEGSKA (reference sequence). After removal of 1 base from V and 5 bases from J, the junction contained 8 bases not matched to a gene. This CDR3 reads CSARGDSLKHNEQFF. The CDR3 nucleotides read TGCAGTGCTAGAGGGGACAGCTTGAAGCACAATGAGCAGTTCTTC.

This chain joins TRBV5-1 and TRBJ2-3, with 7 bases fitting TRBD2. Trimming cost V 3 bases and J 2 bases; bases outside gene matches: 6. The germline V gene encodes CDR1 SGHRS and CDR2 YFSETQ. The CDR3 loop spans 15 amino acids. The CDR3, as DNA: TGCGCCAGCAGCTCGTTCGGGGGGACCACAGATACGCAGTATTTT. Encoded protein: CASSSFGGTTDTQYF.

The chain carries TRBV4-1 and TRBJ2-3, with TRBD2 matching 11 bases. The CDR3 runs 19 residues. The V segment lost 4 bases and the J segment 2 bases; nucleotides outside the gene matches: 14. Germline CDR1 reads MGHRA; CDR2 reads YSYEKL. The CDR3 spells CASSRTPTSGVGPTDTQYF. CDR3 bases: TGCGCCAGCAGCCGCACCCCGACTAGCGGGGTTGGCCCCACAGATACGCAGTATTTT.

The chain couples TRBV3-1 to TRBJ2-5; D remains unclear. The CDR3 consists of 11 residues. Germline V lookup: CDR1 LGHDT, CDR2 YNNKEL (reference sequence). The V and J ends lost 0 bases and 5 bases respectively, with 1 base between them. The CDR3 spells CASSQDETQYF. The CDR3 DNA sequence: TGTGCCAGCAGCCAAGATGAGACCCAGTACTTC.

Only a few counts were recorded for this clonotype. V and J are TRBV19 and TRBJ2-5; 7 nucleotides line up with TRBD1. V shed 3 bases, J shed 5 bases, and the junction held 9 bases outside the gene matches. The germline gives CDR1 LNHDA, CDR2 SQIVND (reference sequence). CDR3 length: 15 residues. As DNA, the CDR3 is TGTGCCAGTAGTATCGGGGCGACAGGGACGGAGACCCAGTACTTC. Residues: CASSIGATGTETQYF.